This TCR beta chain was obtained from a study of technical replicates of blood from a few donors. Germline V gene sequence: CDR1 PRHDT, CDR2 FYEKMQ (reference sequence). The CDR3 covers 17 residues. V dropped 5 bases and J dropped 10 bases, with 28 bases sitting between them. Here immunoSEQ multiplex PCR was the method, and the copy in TCRdb shows in-frame clones only, minus some. The sample comprises 59,000 or so clones, just over 90% of which are singletons, and approximately 3.9% rests with the top ten. V and J are TRBV13 and TRBJ2-3, with D uncertain. This clonotype was obtained from a human donor in good health. Some clones in this sample may be carry-over from other donors' samples. What was sequenced was PBMCs. CDR3 amino acids: CASSPPSWSLGPLPQYF. CDR3 DNA sequence: TGTGCCAGCAGCCCCCCCAGTTGGAGCCTCGGCCCGTTGCCGCAGTATTTT.